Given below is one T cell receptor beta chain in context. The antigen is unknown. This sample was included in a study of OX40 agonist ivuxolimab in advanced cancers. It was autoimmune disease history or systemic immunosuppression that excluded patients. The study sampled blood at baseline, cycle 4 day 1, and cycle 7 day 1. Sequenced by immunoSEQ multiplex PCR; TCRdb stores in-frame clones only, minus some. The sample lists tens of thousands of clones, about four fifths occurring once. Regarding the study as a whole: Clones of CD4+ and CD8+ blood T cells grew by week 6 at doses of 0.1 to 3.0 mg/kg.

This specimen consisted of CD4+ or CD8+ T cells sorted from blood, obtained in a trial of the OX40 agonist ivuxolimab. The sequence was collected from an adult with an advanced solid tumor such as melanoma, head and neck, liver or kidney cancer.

The CDR3 loop is CASSQNERELFF. CDR3 sequence (DNA): TGTGCCAGCAGCCAGAACGAAAGGGAGCTGTTTTTT. The chain links TRBV6-5 to TRBJ2-2, with D unresolved. This CDR3 spans 12 amino acids. Germline V gene data show CDR1 as MNHEY and CDR2 as SVGAGI. The germline V and J ends were trimmed by 6 bases and 9 bases, with 11 bases remaining between them.